Sequencing of this T cell receptor beta chain was carried out in a study of T cell repertoires in cytomegalovirus infection. The CDR3 length is 17 residues. Germline V gene lookup returns CDR1 MDHEN and CDR2 SYDVKM. V lost 9 bases to trimming and J lost 2 bases; unmatched junction nucleotides: 12. On this clonotype: The antigen remains unidentified.

TCRdb analysed the reads with MiXCR anew, one entry per CDR3 protein. The data contain about half a million distinct CDR3 sequences, 30% to 40% of them seen just once; the ten biggest clones take up under 20%. This clonotype was sampled from a human donor in good health (CMV status not recorded). Some clones in this sample may be carry-over from other donors' samples. The sample in question was cultured PBMCs, obtained from culture after CMV antigen stimulation. This chain joins TRBV28 and TRBJ2-3, with 12 positions matching TRBD2. CDR3 bases: TGTGCCAGTAAAGGACTAGCGGGGATCAATTACACAGATACGCAGTATTTT. As protein: CASKGLAGINYTDTQYF. Based on the CDR3 plus reference TRBV28 and TRBJ2-3, the full variable domain is DVKVTQSSRYLVKRTGEKVFLECVQDMDHENMFWYRQDPGLGLRLIYFSYDVKMKEKGDIPEGYSVSREKKERFSLILESASTNQTSMYLCASKGLAGINYTDTQYFGPGTRLTVL.